Presented here are 17 T cell receptor beta chains from one specimen sequenced in a study of cytomegalovirus exposure and HLA in healthy donors. Both 60 Vbeta primers and 13 Jbeta primers went into the PCR. Using immunoSEQ multiplex PCR, the repertoire was profiled, and TCRdb retains in-frame clones only, with some absent. The profile shows under 150,000 clones, roughly three quarters of them singletons. The sample was PBMCs. These receptors all come from a woman aged 18-35 years in good health and CMV-seronegative.

V and J are TRBV13 and TRBJ2-7; TRBD2 might be the D (7 bases). The V end lost 3 bases, the J end lost 2 bases, and 11 bases lay between the germline ends. Germline CDR1 reads PRHDT; CDR2 reads FYEKMQ (reference sequence). The CDR3 length is 14 residues. The CDR3 loop reads CASSFGGLPYEQYF. In nucleotides, the CDR3 is TGTGCCAGCAGCTTCGGGGGGCTCCCCTACGAGCAGTACTTC.

This clone was seen only a few times. This rearrangement joins TRBV15 to TRBJ2-7, with 9 bases matching TRBD1. There are 18 residues in the CDR3. The junction had 9 bases not matched to a gene; V was cut back by 0 bases and J by 0 bases. Germline V gives CDR1 LNHNV, CDR2 YYDKDF (reference sequence). The CDR3 protein is CATSRDRGETGGSYEQYF. For the CDR3, the DNA is TGTGCCACCAGCAGAGATCGAGGGGAGACAGGGGGCTCCTACGAGCAGTACTTC.

This sequence joins TRBV5-1 and TRBJ2-7; D not resolved. Trimming cost V 0 bases and J 4 bases, with 5 bases left between them. The CDR3 loop spans 12 amino acids. Germline assignment: CDR1 SGHRS and CDR2 YFSETQ. This CDR3 is CASSLGRYEQYF. Written as DNA, the CDR3 is TGCGCCAGCAGCTTGGGTAGATACGAGCAGTACTTC.

The chain joins TRBV19 to TRBJ2-3, with D hard to call. Trimming stripped 0 bases from V and 5 bases from J, with 6 bases between. Germline loops: CDR1 LNHDA, CDR2 SQIVND (reference sequence). This CDR3 contains 13 residues. In DNA, the CDR3 is TGTGCCAGTAGTATAGATCGGAGAGATACGCAGTATTTT. Amino acids: CASSIDRRDTQYF.

This sequence joins TRBV7-2 and TRBJ2-5, with TRBD2 as a possible D gene (5 bases). Germline V gives CDR1 SGHTA, CDR2 FQGNSA. Trimming took off 5 bases at V and 5 bases at J, with 18 bases between the two ends. This CDR3 spans 15 amino acids. As DNA, the CDR3 is TGTGCCAGCAGCCCGCGAGTGAGGGCCGCGGAGACCCAGTACTTC. As protein: CASSPRVRAAETQYF.

V and J are TRBV19 and TRBJ2-3; TRBD2 matches at 8 bases. V shed 7 bases and J 5 bases; nucleotides not matched to a gene: 14. Per the germline V gene, CDR1 is LNHDA and CDR2 is SQIVND (reference sequence). CDR3 length: 16 amino acids. Written as DNA, the CDR3 is TGTGCCAGTACCCGGGGAGCGGGAGACGGAAAAGATACGCAGTATTTT. Protein: CASTRGAGDGKDTQYF. The full variable domain, in which reference TRBV19 and TRBJ2-3 provide the parts outside the CDR3, is DGGITQSPKYLFRKEGQNVTLSCEQNLNHDAMYWYRQDPGQGLRLIYYSQIVNDFQKGDIAEGYSVSREKKESFPLTVTSAQKNPTAFYLCASTRGAGDGKDTQYFGPGTRLTVL.

This clone showed up just once. V usage is TRBV6-5 and J usage is TRBJ2-6; D unresolved. CDR3 size: 15 residues. The germline V and J ends were trimmed by 6 bases and 0 bases, with 9 bases remaining between them. Germline CDR1 is MNHEY and CDR2 is SVGAGI. The CDR3 sequence: CASSPSSSGANVLTF. In nucleotides, the CDR3 is TGTGCCAGCAGCCCTTCCTCCTCTGGGGCCAACGTCCTGACTTTC.

This chain's CDR3 is CSALVYNEQFF. Here the CDR3 DNA reads TGCAGTGCTTTAGTATACAATGAGCAGTTCTTC. The chain combines TRBV20-1 with TRBJ2-1; D uncertain. Trimming cost V 5 bases and J 4 bases, with 6 bases left between them. The germline V gene encodes CDR1 DFQATT and CDR2 SNEGSKA (reference sequence). CDR3 length equals 11 residues.

The CDR3 DNA follows: TGTGCCAGCAGCTCAGGCCAGTTCACTGAAGCTTTCTTT. It codes for CASSSGQFTEAFF. The J gene is TRBJ1-1, the V gene TRBV6-6; D is unresolved. The V end lost 6 bases, the J end lost 4 bases, and 12 bases lay between the germline ends. The CDR3 consists of 13 residues. Germline values: CDR1 MNHNY, CDR2 SVGAGI (reference sequence).

The chain couples TRBV5-1 to TRBJ2-3, with 14 bases matching TRBD2. Germline-derived CDR1 and CDR2 are SGHRS and YFSETQ. The CDR3 is 16 residues long. Germline trimming cut 2 bases from V and 4 bases from J; bases unmatched to any gene: 3. The CDR3 spells CASSFGTSGSPDTQYF. The DNA for the CDR3 is TGCGCCAGCAGCTTCGGGACTAGCGGGAGCCCAGATACGCAGTATTTT.

CDR3 nucleotide sequence: TGTGCCAGCAGTTACTCGGAGAAACTCACAGATACGCAGTATTTT. This encodes CASSYSEKLTDTQYF. The gene calls are TRBV6-5 and TRBJ2-3; D gene ambiguous. Trimming pared 0 bases from V and 2 bases from J, leaving 9 bases between. From germline, CDR1 is MNHEY and CDR2 SVGAGI. The length of the CDR3 is 15 residues.

In this sample, this clone turned up a few times. This chain connects TRBV6-6 to TRBJ1-1, with D possibly TRBD1 on 5 matching bases. Trimming removed 6 bases from V and 5 bases from J, with 13 bases in between. The germline gives CDR1 MNHNY, CDR2 SVGAGI (reference sequence). This CDR3 is 13 amino acids long. CDR3 nucleotides: TGTGCCAGCAGGGCACCGGGGGGGACTGAAGCTTTCTTT. The encoded protein is CASRAPGGTEAFF.

CDR3 region: CASSLRPVEDTEAFF. CDR3 in DNA: TGTGCCAGCTCACTAAGGCCGGTCGAGGACACTGAAGCTTTCTTT. The J gene is TRBJ1-1, the V gene TRBV18; D gene uncertain. Trimming removed 4 bases at V and 3 bases at J, with 15 bases between. The CDR3 sequence is 15 residues long. CDR1 and CDR2 from the germline V gene are KGHSH and LQKENI.

The chain uses TRBV28 and TRBJ1-5; possible D gene TRBD1, 5 bases. V lost 5 bases to trimming and J lost 2 bases, with 7 bases between them. This CDR3 has 13 amino acids. Germline CDR1 is MDHEN and CDR2 is SYDVKM. In nucleotides, the CDR3 is TGTGCCAGCAGTGAAGGGGGCAATCAGCCCCAGCATTTT. Encoded protein: CASSEGGNQPQHF.

The genes are TRBV15 and TRBJ1-1; D gene unclear. V lost 1 base and J 0 bases, leaving 18 bases between the germline ends. This CDR3 has 18 amino acids. In germline, CDR1 is LNHNV, CDR2 YYDKDF (reference sequence). The CDR3: CATSRVGQEGFMNTEAFF. CDR3 bases: TGTGCCACCAGCAGAGTCGGGCAGGAGGGTTTCATGAACACTGAAGCTTTCTTT.

This clone has just a few counts. The rearrangement joins TRBV5-5 to TRBJ1-2; tentative D call: TRBD1 (5 bases). V was clipped by 0 bases and J by 2 bases, with 5 bases between them. Germline CDR1 is SGHKS and CDR2 is YYEKEE (reference sequence). The CDR3 contains 13 residues. CDR3 in amino acids: CASSLGQNYGYTF. Here the CDR3 DNA reads TGTGCCAGCAGCTTGGGACAGAACTATGGCTACACCTTC.

V gene TRBV27 combines with J gene TRBJ2-6, with 7 bases aligning to TRBD2. V shed 11 bases and J 0 bases; nucleotides not matched to a gene: 13. Germline V gives CDR1 MNHEY, CDR2 SMNVEV (reference sequence). The CDR3 loop spans 17 amino acids. CDR3 residues: CASREAGSFSGANVLTF. DNA for the CDR3: TGTGCCTCCCGGGAGGCAGGTTCCTTCTCTGGGGCCAACGTCCTGACTTTC. The whole variable domain, filled in from reference TRBV27 and TRBJ2-6, reads EAQVTQNPRYLITVTGKKLTVTCSQNMNHEYMSWYRQDPGLGLRQIYYSMNVEVTDKGDVPEGYKVSRKEKRNFPLILESPSPNQTSLYFCASREAGSFSGANVLTFGAGSRLTVL.